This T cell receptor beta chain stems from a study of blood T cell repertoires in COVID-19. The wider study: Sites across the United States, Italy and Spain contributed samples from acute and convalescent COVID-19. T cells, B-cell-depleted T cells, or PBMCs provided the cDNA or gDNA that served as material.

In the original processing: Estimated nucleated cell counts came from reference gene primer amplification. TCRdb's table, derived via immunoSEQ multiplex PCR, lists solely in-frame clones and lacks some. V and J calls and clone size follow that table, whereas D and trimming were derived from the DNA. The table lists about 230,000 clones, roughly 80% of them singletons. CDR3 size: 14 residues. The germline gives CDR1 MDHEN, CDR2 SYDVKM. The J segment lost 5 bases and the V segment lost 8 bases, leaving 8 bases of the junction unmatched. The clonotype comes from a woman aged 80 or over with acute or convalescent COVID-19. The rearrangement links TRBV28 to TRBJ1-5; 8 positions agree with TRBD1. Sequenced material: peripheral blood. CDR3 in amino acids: CASLIQGVHQPQHF. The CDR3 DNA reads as TGTGCCAGCCTTATACAGGGGGTCCATCAGCCCCAGCATTTT.